The 19 T cell receptor beta chains presented below share a single source sample, sequenced in a study of vaccination and CD4 T cells after COVID-19. No antigens are known for them. Sequencing of DNA taken from cultured CD4+ T cells relied on the Oncomine TCR Beta short-read assay. Via MiXCR, TCRdb re-called the PCR reads, giving one row per CDR3 protein. The profile shows roughly 7,900 distinct CDR3 sequences, around 35% of them singletons. The treatment is: approximately nine-day PBMC culture with coronavirus spike peptide pools or control peptides (ViraFEST assay). The unexposed donor gave CD4+ T cells before the COVID-19 pandemic (2011-2018). Sequenced input: CD4+ T cells from blood, cultured in vitro. These receptors all come from a human donor in good health.

J is TRBJ1-2 and V is TRBV29-1; D unresolved. The CDR3 sequence is 11 residues long. V dropped 5 bases and J dropped 8 bases, with 12 bases sitting between them. Germline assignment: CDR1 SQVTM and CDR2 ANQGSEA. In DNA, the CDR3 is TGCAGCGTTAACAGTGGAGAAGGCTACACCTTC. Translating it yields CSVNSGEGYTF.

The J gene is TRBJ2-1, the V gene TRBV28; weak D call: TRBD1 (5 bases). Trimming took off 2 bases at V and 0 bases at J, with 11 bases between the two ends. Germline V lookup: CDR1 MDHEN, CDR2 SYDVKM. The CDR3 consists of 16 residues. In nucleotides, the CDR3 is TGTGCCAGCAGTTTAGAATCAGGGTACTCCTACAATGAGCAGTTCTTC. It yields the protein CASSLESGYSYNEQFF.

This clonotype has only a few counts. The chain has TRBV7-9 and TRBJ1-1, with D tentatively TRBD1 (6 bases). The V end was cut by 4 bases, the J end by 0 bases, with 18 bases between. The length of the CDR3 is 17 residues. The germline gives CDR1 SEHNR, CDR2 FQNEAQ (reference sequence). CDR3 residues: CASSSGSGGGLNTEAFF. The CDR3 bases are TGTGCCAGCAGCTCCGGGTCGGGGGGCGGGTTGAACACTGAAGCTTTCTTT.

In this sample, this clonotype turned up a few times. The chain couples TRBV24-1 to TRBJ2-7; 8 nucleotides line up with TRBD2. The CDR3 runs to 14 residues. V shed 4 bases, J shed 3 bases, and the junction held 4 bases outside the gene matches. CDR1 is KGHDR, CDR2 SFDVKD, per germline. The CDR3 bases are TGTGCCACCAGTGACCAGGGACTAGACTACGAGCAGTACTTC. It specifies CATSDQGLDYEQYF.

The chain links TRBV19 to TRBJ1-5; D remains unclear. The CDR3 is 12 amino acids. Trimming removed 8 bases at V and 3 bases at J, with 8 bases between. Germline assignment: CDR1 LNHDA and CDR2 SQIVND (reference sequence). CDR3 protein: CASSYNNQPQHF. CDR3 DNA sequence: TGTGCCAGTTCCTACAACAATCAGCCCCAGCATTTT.

V and J are TRBV29-1 and TRBJ1-1; a possible D gene is TRBD1 (6 bases). The V end lost 3 bases, the J end lost 6 bases, and 14 bases lay between the germline ends. Germline V lookup: CDR1 SQVTM, CDR2 ANQGSEA. There are 13 residues in the CDR3. CDR3 DNA sequence: TGCAGCGTTGAGATAGGGGGAAGGGCTGAAGCTTTCTTT. Amino acid sequence: CSVEIGGRAEAFF.

The V gene is TRBV5-1, the J gene TRBJ2-3; 15 bases align to TRBD2. The germline V gene encodes CDR1 SGHRS and CDR2 YFSETQ. This CDR3 contains 18 residues. After removal of 0 bases from V and 5 bases from J, the junction contained 7 bases not matched to a gene. The CDR3 bases are TGCGCCAGCAGCTTGGATGCGGGACTAGCGGGGGGCAGAGATACGCAGTATTTT. Encoded protein: CASSLDAGLAGGRDTQYF.

This clonotype was detected a few times. The J gene is TRBJ1-5, the V gene TRBV6-5; no firm D call. The CDR3 has 13 amino acids. V shed 0 bases and J shed 5 bases, with 5 bases lying between them. CDR1 is MNHEY, CDR2 SVGAGI, per germline. The CDR3 region has the DNA TGTGCCAGCAGTTACTCTGGGGATCAGCCCCAGCATTTT. It specifies CASSYSGDQPQHF.

The chain joins TRBV30 to TRBJ1-2, with D possibly TRBD1 on 5 matching bases. Germline CDR1 and CDR2: GTSNPN and SVGIG (reference sequence). Trimming took off 1 base at V and 5 bases at J, with 8 bases between the two ends. The CDR3 sequence is 12 residues long. Written as DNA, the CDR3 is TGTGCCTGGAGTGGGTCAGGGTATGGCTACACCTTC. Residues: CAWSGSGYGYTF.

This clonotype was observed a single time. The CDR3 protein is CASSLLAEETQYF. The CDR3 bases are TGTGCCAGCAGCTTGTTAGCAGAAGAGACCCAGTACTTC. The chain combines TRBV5-6 with TRBJ2-5, with unresolved D. This CDR3 is 13 amino acids long. Per the germline V gene, CDR1 is SGHDT and CDR2 is YYEEEE. V was clipped by 1 base and J by 3 bases, with 7 bases between them.

This clonotype occurred a few times. V gene TRBV20-1 combines with J gene TRBJ1-2; D is unresolved. The CDR3 has 11 residues. Deletions cut 3 bases from V and 6 bases from J, with 8 bases between. In germline, CDR1 is DFQATT, CDR2 SNEGSKA (reference sequence). The CDR3 DNA reads TGCAGTGCTAGGAGTGACGATGGCTACACCTTC. It is translated as CSARSDDGYTF.

This clonotype was seen a few times. Here the CDR3 reads CASSLELIETQYF. CDR3 sequence (DNA): TGTGCCAGCAGCTTAGAACTAATAGAGACCCAGTACTTC. The genes are TRBV7-2 and TRBJ2-5, with D hard to call. There are 13 residues in the CDR3. The V end lost 1 base, the J end lost 4 bases, and 7 bases lay between the germline ends. The germline gives CDR1 SGHTA, CDR2 FQGNSA.

This clonotype was counted only a few times. J is TRBJ2-3 and V is TRBV30, with 12 bases that match TRBD2. The CDR3 totals 15 residues. The ends lost 4 bases at V and 8 bases at J; junction bases unmatched: 10. CDR1 GTSNPN and CDR2 SVGIG come from the germline V gene (reference sequence). The CDR3 sequence is CAWIGLAGRTGTQYF. CDR3 in DNA: TGTGCCTGGATAGGACTAGCGGGGCGCACGGGTACGCAGTATTTT.

This clonotype has just a few counts. This chain connects TRBV10-3 to TRBJ1-2; tentatively, D is TRBD1 (5 bases). This CDR3 has 13 residues. Trimming removed 8 bases at V and 6 bases at J, with 16 bases between. Germline V gene data show CDR1 as ENHRY and CDR2 as SYGVKD. The CDR3 loop is CAIARGGFDGYTF. For the CDR3, the DNA is TGTGCCATCGCAAGGGGAGGGTTCGATGGCTACACCTTC.

The chain joins TRBV7-2 to TRBJ2-3; 9 nucleotides agree with TRBD2. Germline-derived CDR1 and CDR2 are SGHTA and FQGNSA. V lost 0 bases and J lost 6; bases outside the gene matches: 10. CDR3 size: 17 residues. As DNA, the CDR3 is TGTGCCAGCAGCTTAGCCAGCGGGGGGCTGGGGGGGGATACGCAGTATTTT. Residues: CASSLASGGLGGDTQYF.

The chain is built from TRBV6-1 and TRBJ1-2, with D possibly matching TRBD1 (6 bases). Germline loops: CDR1 MNHNS, CDR2 SASEGT. Trimming took off 7 bases at V and 4 bases at J, with 19 bases between the two ends. The CDR3 extends over 15 amino acids. CDR3 nucleotides: TGTGCCAGCACCGATCCGGGACACCGATTCTATGGCTACACCTTC. Translation: CASTDPGHRFYGYTF.

This clonotype was seen more than once but under ten times. The gene calls are TRBV12-3 or TRBV12-4 and TRBJ1-1; D call uncertain. The ends were cut back, 5 bases at V and 0 bases at J, with 10 bases in the middle. The CDR3 covers 14 residues. The CDR3 region is CASSIGLVNTEAFF. The CDR3 nucleotides are TGTGCCAGCAGTATTGGACTGGTGAACACTGAAGCTTTCTTT.

CDR3 nucleotides: TGTGCCAGCAGACATACGGACAGCGTTTCACCCCTCCACTTT. Amino acids: CASRHTDSVSPLHF. The chain combines TRBV6-1 with TRBJ1-6; tentative D call: TRBD1 (6 bases). CDR1 MNHNS and CDR2 SASEGT come from the germline V gene. Trimming stripped 6 bases from V and 9 bases from J, with 15 bases between. This CDR3 contains 14 residues.

By frequency in the sample, this clonotype is medium-sized (0.01 to 0.1%). This chain connects TRBV27 to TRBJ1-5; D call uncertain. The V end lost 6 bases, the J end lost 7 bases, and 16 bases lay between the germline ends. The CDR3 is 14 residues long. The germline V gene encodes CDR1 MNHEY and CDR2 SMNVEV (reference sequence). The CDR3 region is CASSPPDPTQPQHF. The CDR3 DNA reads TGTGCCAGCAGCCCACCGGACCCGACACAGCCCCAGCATTTT.